Listed below are T cell receptor beta chains from one sample, sequenced in a study of control samples from healthy donors and cancer patients. The data were produced by immunoSEQ multiplex PCR, yet TCRdb's version contains in-frame clones alone and is incomplete. Among 90,000 to 150,000 clones listed, approximately 90% were seen once. Sequenced material: blood. These TCRs come from a man aged 35-49 years in good health. CDR3s include the opening cysteine and the closing phenylalanine or tryptophan. D genes are given only for firm matches. Rows may omit the clone size; those that give it use once, few, many or a size class.

NA	TRBV4-3	TRBJ1-6	NA	CASSQDRSGRDYNSPLHF	TGCGCCAGCAGCCAAGATCGGTCAGGCCGCGATTATAATTCACCCCTCCACTTT
TRBD2	TRBV12-5	TRBJ2-5	NA	CASAGGPETQYF	TGTGCTAGCGCGGGGGGCCCAGAGACCCAGTACTTC
NA	TRBV24-1	TRBJ1-1	few	CATSVSGVEAFF	TGTGCCACCAGTGTCTCCGGGGTTGAAGCTTTCTTT
NA	TRBV7-2	TRBJ2-7	NA	CASSLAGRYEQYF	TGTGCCAGCAGCTTAGCGGGCCGCTACGAGCAGTACTTC
TRBD1	TRBV24-1	TRBJ1-2	NA	CATSRQGDYGYTF	TGTGCCACCAGTCGACAGGGTGACTATGGCTACACCTTC
TRBD1	TRBV9	TRBJ2-5	NA	CASGTGRETQYF	TGTGCCAGCGGGACAGGGCGAGAGACCCAGTACTTC
NA	TRBV2	TRBJ1-4	few	CASRRIEKLFF	TGTGCCAGCAGACGCATCGAAAAACTGTTTTTT
NA	TRBV2	TRBJ2-4	NA	CASLPGRLAKNIQYF	TGTGCCAGCCTCCCGGGCCGACTAGCCAAAAACATTCAGTACTTC
TRBD1	TRBV19	TRBJ2-1	NA	CASRRGTGGNNEQFF	TGTGCCAGTAGGAGGGGGACAGGGGGCAACAATGAGCAGTTCTTC
NA	TRBV2	TRBJ1-2	NA	CASSDQGTNYGYTF	TGTGCCAGCAGTGACCAGGGGACTAACTATGGCTACACCTTC
NA	TRBV29-1	TRBJ1-2	NA	CSVEVGQGGPYGYTF	TGCAGCGTTGAAGTAGGCCAGGGTGGCCCTTATGGCTACACCTTC
TRBD1	TRBV30	TRBJ2-6	NA	CAWSLSGQGFSGANVLTF	TGTGCCTGGAGCTTATCGGGACAGGGTTTCTCTGGGGCCAACGTCCTGACTTTC
NA	TRBV5-1	TRBJ1-4	NA	CASSLEGTTTNEKLFF	TGCGCCAGCAGCTTGGAGGGGACGACAACTAATGAAAAACTGTTTTTT